Below are 17 T cell receptor beta chains sequenced from a single sample in a study of blood T cell repertoires in COVID-19. Only in-frame clones appear in the TCRdb table, and some are missing; sequencing was by immunoSEQ multiplex PCR. The sample holds 110,000 to 150,000 clones, about 86% seen once. Material: peripheral blood. The receptors originated from a woman aged 55-70 years with acute or convalescent COVID-19.

J is TRBJ2-7 and V is TRBV10-1; tentative D call: TRBD1 (5 bases). CDR3 length equals 13 residues. Germline CDR1 reads WNHNN; CDR2 reads SYGVQD (reference sequence). The V and J ends lost 0 bases and 9 bases respectively, with 12 bases between them. In DNA, the CDR3 is TGCGCCAGCAGTGAGTCGAGCCAGGGTAGGCAGTACTTC. Amino acids: CASSESSQGRQYF.

This sequence joins TRBV12-3 or TRBV12-4 and TRBJ1-5; D uncertain. The CDR3 consists of 11 residues. Trimming pared 5 bases from V and 4 bases from J, leaving 3 bases between. The CDR3 DNA sequence: TGTGCCAGCAGTCTTAATCAGCCCCAGCATTTT. Amino acids: CASSLNQPQHF.

The chain uses TRBV3-1 (or the pseudogene TRBV3-2) and TRBJ2-2, with 9 nucleotides matching TRBD2. The germline gives CDR1 LGHDT, CDR2 YNNKEL (reference sequence). The CDR3 is 16 residues long. V dropped 8 bases and J dropped 0; count of bases not matched to a gene: 7. CDR3 nucleotides: TGTGCCAGCTCGAGAAGACTAGCGGCGAACACCGGGGAGCTGTTTTTT. Its protein is CASSRRLAANTGELFF.

The V call is TRBV28, the J call TRBJ1-2; D unclear. Per germline, CDR1 MDHEN and CDR2 SYDVKM. The CDR3 runs to 14 residues. Trimming pared 3 bases from V and 5 bases from J, leaving 13 bases between. CDR3 in DNA: TGTGCCAGCAGTTTGCCATCCGCGGGGTATGGCTACACCTTC. Translating gives CASSLPSAGYGYTF.

In its sample, this clone was seen once. The genes are TRBV27 and TRBJ2-1, with TRBD2 as a possible D gene (5 bases). This CDR3 has 16 amino acids. V shed 3 bases and J shed 3 bases, with 15 bases lying between them. Per the germline V gene, CDR1 is MNHEY and CDR2 is SMNVEV (reference sequence). Written as DNA, the CDR3 is TGTGCCAGCAGTTTGAAAAAGCGGAGCTACTACAATGAGCAGTTCTTC. Translation gives CASSLKKRSYYNEQFF.

This chain connects TRBV7-9 to TRBJ2-1; 9 bases are shared with TRBD2. The germline V gene encodes CDR1 SEHNR and CDR2 FQNEAQ (reference sequence). Losses at the gene ends were 5 bases for V and 5 bases for J; bases not matched to a gene: 10. This CDR3 comprises 16 residues. The CDR3 protein is CASSPGGTSSHNEQFF. CDR3 bases: TGTGCCAGCAGCCCGGGGGGGACTAGCAGCCACAATGAGCAGTTCTTC.

The V and J genes are TRBV5-1 and TRBJ2-1; 10 bases fit TRBD1. V gave up 3 bases and J gave up 3 bases; unmatched junction bases: 6. CDR1 and CDR2 (germline): SGHRS, YFSETQ. The CDR3 sequence is 16 residues long. The CDR3 nucleotides are TGCGCCAGCAGCTGGTCCGGGACAGGGGTCTACAATGAGCAGTTCTTC. It translates to CASSWSGTGVYNEQFF.

The rearrangement uses TRBV6-1 and TRBJ1-3; D possibly corresponds to TRBD1 (5 bases). Germline V gives CDR1 MNHNS, CDR2 SASEGT. This CDR3 has 16 amino acids. The V and J ends lost 5 bases and 4 bases respectively, with 18 bases between them. CDR3 coding DNA: TGTGCCAGCAGTCAAGTGGGACTTCTGGGAGGAAACACCATATATTTT. Translation: CASSQVGLLGGNTIYF.

The J gene is TRBJ2-3, the V gene TRBV5-5; D may be TRBD1 (5 bases). Germline V gene sequence: CDR1 SGHKS, CDR2 YYEKEE (reference sequence). The V gene lost 3 bases and the J gene lost 2 bases, with 7 bases spanning the gap. This CDR3 spans 13 amino acids. Here the CDR3 reads CASSWGLTDTQYF. In DNA form, the CDR3 reads TGTGCCAGCAGCTGGGGCCTCACAGATACGCAGTATTTT.

V usage is TRBV30 and J usage is TRBJ2-7, with D unclear. Per the germline V gene, CDR1 is GTSNPN and CDR2 is SVGIG (reference sequence). V shed 1 base and J shed 3 bases, with 4 bases lying between them. The CDR3 is 11 residues long. DNA for the CDR3: TGTGCCTGGAGTGACTACTACGAGCAGTACTTC. Its protein is CAWSDYYEQYF.

The chain links TRBV10-1 to TRBJ2-5, with D possibly TRBD1 on 6 matching bases. V was cut by 0 bases and J by 5 bases, with 16 bases left in between. Germline-derived CDR1 and CDR2 are WNHNN and SYGVQD (reference sequence). The CDR3 is 16 residues long. CDR3 in amino acids: CASSESMVGQGETQYF. The CDR3 coding sequence is TGCGCCAGCAGTGAGTCGATGGTAGGGCAGGGGGAGACCCAGTACTTC.

The CDR3 sequence: CASSPRGTAYQPQHF. The CDR3 DNA sequence: TGTGCCAGCAGCCCACGGGGGACAGCTTATCAGCCCCAGCATTTT. The chain is built from TRBV9 and TRBJ1-5; 7 positions agree with TRBD1. The CDR3 consists of 15 residues. The V gene's germline CDR1 is SGDLS and CDR2 YYNGEE. With V trimmed by 4 bases and J by 5 bases, 9 bases remained unmatched.

This chain links TRBV10-3 with TRBJ2-7, with TRBD1 identical over 10 bases. Germline V CDR1 and CDR2: ENHRY, SYGVKD. The CDR3 length is 13 residues. Trimming cost V 7 bases and J 4 bases; bases outside gene matches: 4. In DNA form, the CDR3 reads TGTGCCATCAACGCGGGACAGGGGTACGAGCAGTACTTC. Its translation is CAINAGQGYEQYF.

The rearrangement uses TRBV6-5 and TRBJ1-1; D gene uncertain. V was trimmed by 2 bases and J by 7 bases, leaving 8 bases between them. Per the germline V gene, CDR1 is MNHEY and CDR2 is SVGAGI. The CDR3 runs 12 residues. The CDR3 DNA follows: TGTGCCAGCAGTTACGCCGGTAGTGAAGCTTTCTTT. Protein product: CASSYAGSEAFF.

This chain uses TRBV5-4 with TRBJ1-2; 10 bases align to TRBD1. This CDR3 is built from 17 residues. Germline V gene data show CDR1 as SGHNT and CDR2 as YYREEE (reference sequence). With 3 bases clipped from V and 2 bases from J, the junction kept 10 bases outside the gene matches. In nucleotides, the CDR3 is TGTGCCAGCAGCTCCCCCGCGGGACAGGGGTGGAACTATGGCTACACCTTC. Translation gives CASSSPAGQGWNYGYTF. The complete variable domain, with remaining parts taken from reference TRBV5-4 and TRBJ1-2, reads ETGVTQSPTHLIKTRGQQVTLRCSSQSGHNTVSWYQQALGQGPQFIFQYYREEENGRGNFPPRFSGLQFPNYSSELNVNALELDDSALYLCASSSPAGQGWNYGYTFGSGTRLTVV.

Only one count was recorded for this clone. V gene TRBV5-1 combines with J gene TRBJ1-1; the match to TRBD1 covers 7 bases. CDR3 length: 14 amino acids. V lost 4 bases and J lost 11; bases outside the gene matches: 14. CDR1 is SGHRS and CDR2 is YFSETQ in the germline V gene. CDR3 DNA: TGCGCCAGCAGCCAACAGGGGTCCGAGATGGGGGCTTTCTTT. It translates to CASSQQGSEMGAFF.

This chain links TRBV18 with TRBJ2-5; 13 nucleotides match TRBD2. The V segment lost 3 bases and the J segment 5 bases; nucleotides outside the gene matches: 6. The CDR3 totals 16 residues. Germline CDR1 reads KGHSH; CDR2 reads LQKENI. CDR3 DNA: TGTGCCAGCTCACCCCCGGGACTAGCGGGGACTGAGACCCAGTACTTC. This gives the protein CASSPPGLAGTETQYF. Full variable domain (remainder filled in from reference TRBV18 and TRBJ2-5): NAGVMQNPRHLVRRRGQEARLRCSPMKGHSHVYWYRQLPEEGLKFMVYLQKENIIDESGMPKERFSAEFPKEGPSILRIQQVVRGDSAAYFCASSPPGLAGTETQYFGPGTRLLVL.